The rows below give T cell receptor beta chains drawn from one sample of a study of blood T cell repertoires in COVID-19. Only in-frame clones appear in the TCRdb table, and some are missing; sequencing was by immunoSEQ multiplex PCR. Among 150,000 to 200,000 clones listed, roughly 80% were seen once. Sequenced material: peripheral blood. The receptors shown here come from a woman in her seventies with COVID-19, enrolled during active disease. The CDR3 runs from the conserved cysteine through the conserved F or W. A D gene is named only where the DNA matches it firmly. Not all rows give a size; the values are once, few, many and, for expanded clones, a class.

v_call	j_call	clone_size	d_call	cdr3_aa	cdr3_nt
TRBV3-1/TRBV3-2	TRBJ1-5	.	.	CASTRGSNQPQHF	TGTGCCAGCACTAGGGGGAGCAATCAGCCCCAGCATTTT
TRBV19	TRBJ1-3	.	.	CASSPSLGQRRNTIYF	TGTGCCAGTAGCCCCAGTCTTGGACAGCGAAGGAACACCATATATTTT
TRBV3-1/TRBV3-2	TRBJ2-1	.	.	CASTNRVNEQFF	TGTGCCAGCACCAACAGGGTCAATGAGCAGTTCTTC
TRBV18	TRBJ2-3	.	TRBD2	CASSPSSGSIADTQYF	TGTGCCAGCTCACCAAGCAGCGGGAGTATCGCAGATACGCAGTATTTT
TRBV10-3	TRBJ2-3	.	.	CAISPTQGFTSTDTQYF	TGTGCCATCAGTCCAACCCAGGGTTTTACTAGCACAGATACGCAGTATTTT
TRBV7-8	TRBJ1-6	few	.	CASSLVAGNSPLHF	TGTGCCAGCAGCTTAGTGGCCGGGAACTCACCCCTCCACTTT
TRBV5-4	TRBJ2-2	.	.	CASSSLAVNTGELFF	TGTGCCAGCAGCTCTTTAGCCGTGAACACCGGGGAGCTGTTTTTT
TRBV27	TRBJ1-2	.	.	CASRSYYGYTF	TGTGCCAGCAGGTCTTACTATGGCTACACCTTC
TRBV29-1	TRBJ2-5	.	.	CSVIGVAVDQETQYF	TGCAGCGTGATTGGGGTAGCGGTCGACCAAGAGACCCAGTACTTC
TRBV28	TRBJ1-5	.	.	CASRSGQWQPQHF	TGTGCCAGCAGGTCAGGGCAGTGGCAGCCCCAGCATTTT
TRBV7-8	TRBJ2-5	.	TRBD2	CASSLGGGRETQYF	TGTGCCAGCAGCTTAGGCGGGGGTAGAGAGACCCAGTACTTC
TRBV6-2/TRBV6-3	TRBJ2-5	.	TRBD2	CASSLLAGVQETQYF	TGTGCCAGCAGTCTTCTAGCGGGAGTCCAAGAGACCCAGTACTTC
TRBV19	TRBJ2-2	.	TRBD2	CASSIAGGDTGELFF	TGTGCCAGTAGTATCGCGGGAGGGGACACCGGGGAGCTGTTTTTT
TRBV11-2	TRBJ1-2	.	.	CASSLTDSFYGYTF	TGTGCCAGCAGCTTGACGGACAGTTTCTATGGCTACACCTTC
TRBV5-1	TRBJ1-4	.	TRBD1	CASSSGQGSFEKLFF	TGCGCCAGCAGCTCGGGACAGGGGAGTTTTGAAAAACTGTTTTTT
TRBV18	TRBJ1-1	.	TRBD1	CASSGTGLTEAFF	TGTGCCAGCTCGGGGACAGGGCTCACTGAAGCTTTCTTT
TRBV19	TRBJ2-2	.	TRBD1	CASSIDSGTENTGELFF	TGTGCCAGTAGTATAGATTCGGGGACAGAGAACACCGGGGAGCTGTTTTTT
TRBV19	TRBJ2-7	.	.	CASSIRDSLSSYEQYF	TGTGCCAGTAGTATCCGGGACTCCCTCAGCTCCTACGAGCAGTACTTC
TRBV3-1/TRBV3-2	TRBJ1-1	.	.	CASSQVGGGYTEAFF	TGTGCCAGCAGCCAAGTTGGGGGGGGGTACACTGAAGCTTTCTTT
TRBV19	TRBJ2-7	.	TRBD2	CASSIAGLAGDSYEQYF	TGTGCCAGTAGTATTGCGGGACTAGCGGGAGATTCCTACGAGCAGTACTTC
TRBV28	TRBJ2-5	few	TRBD2	CASSSPGLARQETQYF	TGTGCCAGCAGTTCGCCGGGACTAGCTCGTCAAGAGACCCAGTACTTC
TRBV5-1	TRBJ2-1	.	TRBD2	CASSIIAGGPGEQFF	TGCGCCAGCAGCATAATAGCGGGAGGGCCGGGGGAGCAGTTCTTC
TRBV28	TRBJ2-7	.	.	CASSFGEATYEQYF	TGTGCCAGCAGTTTCGGTGAGGCGACCTACGAGCAGTACTTC
TRBV25-1	TRBJ1-4	few	TRBD1	CASSATGGFEKLFF	TGTGCCAGCAGTGCAACAGGGGGCTTTGAAAAACTGTTTTTT
TRBV5-5	TRBJ2-7	.	.	CASSPSIRGAFYEQYF	TGTGCCAGCAGCCCCAGTATAAGGGGCGCCTTCTACGAGCAGTACTTC
TRBV5-1	TRBJ1-2	few	.	CASSLAGLSGYTF	TGCGCCAGCAGCTTGGCGGGTTTGAGTGGCTACACCTTC
TRBV3-1/TRBV3-2	TRBJ2-2	.	TRBD1	CASSRLRGQINTGELFF	TGTGCCAGCAGCCGGCTGAGGGGACAGATTAACACCGGGGAGCTGTTTTTT
TRBV19	TRBJ1-1	.	.	CASSIAPTGNTEAFF	TGTGCCAGTAGTATAGCCCCGACAGGGAACACTGAAGCTTTCTTT
TRBV18	TRBJ2-5	once	.	CASSPGSSREETQYF	TGTGCCAGCTCACCAGGTTCGAGCCGAGAAGAGACCCAGTACTTC
TRBV21-1	TRBJ1-1	.	.	CASSKVEKHTEAFF	TGTGCCAGCAGCAAAGTAGAGAAGCACACTGAAGCTTTCTTT
TRBV30	TRBJ2-2	.	.	CAWSVSGSTGELFF	TGTGCCTGGAGTGTATCCGGGTCCACCGGGGAGCTGTTTTTT
TRBV7-9	TRBJ2-1	once	TRBD1	CASSQGQGTYNEQFF	TGTGCCAGCAGCCAAGGACAGGGAACCTACAATGAGCAGTTCTTC
TRBV9	TRBJ2-1	.	.	CASSETRGNEQFF	TGTGCCAGCAGCGAGACTAGGGGCAATGAGCAGTTCTTC
TRBV2	TRBJ1-5	.	TRBD1	CATSRTGNSNQPQHF	TGTGCCACAAGCCGGACAGGGAATAGCAATCAGCCCCAGCATTTT
TRBV30	TRBJ2-1	.	.	CAWSRSFDEQFF	TGTGCCTGGAGTCGTAGCTTCGATGAGCAGTTCTTC
TRBV4-3	TRBJ2-3	few	.	CASSPAAGARADTQYF	TGCGCCAGCAGCCCCGCCGCGGGGGCGAGGGCAGATACGCAGTATTTT
TRBV29-1	TRBJ1-2	.	.	CSARTEDLYTF	TGCAGCGCCCGGACTGAGGACCTCTACACCTTC
TRBV9	TRBJ2-5	.	TRBD1	CASSSLTGWQETQYF	TGTGCCAGCAGCTCACTGACAGGGTGGCAGGAGACCCAGTACTTC
TRBV27	TRBJ2-4	.	.	CASRSLAKNIQYF	TGTGCCAGCAGGTCGTTAGCCAAAAACATTCAGTACTTC
TRBV18	TRBJ1-2	.	.	CASSPQGYYGYTF	TGTGCCAGCTCACCACAGGGGTACTATGGCTACACCTTC
TRBV28	TRBJ2-1	.	TRBD1	CASSRGQGIYNEQFF	TGTGCCAGCAGTCGGGGACAGGGGATTTACAATGAGCAGTTCTTC